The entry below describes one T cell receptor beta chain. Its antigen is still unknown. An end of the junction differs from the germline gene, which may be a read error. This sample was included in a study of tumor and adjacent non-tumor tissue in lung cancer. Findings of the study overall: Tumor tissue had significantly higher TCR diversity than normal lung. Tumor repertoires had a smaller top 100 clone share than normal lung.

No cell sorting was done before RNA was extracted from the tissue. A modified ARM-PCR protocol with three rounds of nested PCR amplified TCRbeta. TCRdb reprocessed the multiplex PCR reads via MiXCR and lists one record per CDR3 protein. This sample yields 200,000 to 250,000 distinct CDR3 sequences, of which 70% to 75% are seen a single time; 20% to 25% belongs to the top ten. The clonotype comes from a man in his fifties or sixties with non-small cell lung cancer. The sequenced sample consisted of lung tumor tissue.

The CDR3 protein is CANSFAGGRNTIYF. DNA of the CDR3: TGTGCCAACAGTTTCGCAGGGGGCCGGAACACCATATATTTT. This chain connects TRBV6-5 to TRBJ1-3, with 8 bases lining up with TRBD1. CDR1 is MNHEY, CDR2 SVGAGI, per germline. The CDR3 consists of 14 residues.